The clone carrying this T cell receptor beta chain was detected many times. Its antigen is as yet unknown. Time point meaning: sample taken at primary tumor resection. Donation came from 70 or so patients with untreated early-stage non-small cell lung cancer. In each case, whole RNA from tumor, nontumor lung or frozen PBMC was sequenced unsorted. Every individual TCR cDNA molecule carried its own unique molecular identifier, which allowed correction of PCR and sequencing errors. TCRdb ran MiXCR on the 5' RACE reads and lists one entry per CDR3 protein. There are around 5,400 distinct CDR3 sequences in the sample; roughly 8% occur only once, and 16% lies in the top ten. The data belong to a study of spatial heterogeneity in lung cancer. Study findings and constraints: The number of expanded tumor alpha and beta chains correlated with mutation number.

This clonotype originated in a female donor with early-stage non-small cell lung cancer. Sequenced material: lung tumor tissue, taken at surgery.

The CDR3 here is CASSLGARQETQYF. CDR3 DNA sequence: TGTGCCAGCAGCTTGGGGGCCCGCCAAGAGACCCAGTACTTC. The V gene is TRBV5-5, the J gene TRBJ2-5; D gene unclear. The V gene's germline CDR1 is SGHKS and CDR2 YYEKEE (reference sequence). This CDR3 contains 14 residues. V was clipped by 0 bases and J by 1 base, with 7 bases between them.